This record concerns one T cell receptor beta chain sequence. The entry originates in a study of blood T cell repertoires in COVID-19. Turning to the study itself: Collection of acute and convalescent COVID-19 samples took place in the United States, Italy and Spain. PBMCs, B-cell-depleted T cells, or T cells were the source of the cDNA or gDNA that made up the material.

As handled by the study authors: Scientists estimated how many nucleated cells there were by amplifying reference gene primers. The repertoire was sequenced with immunoSEQ multiplex PCR; TCRdb's copy has only in-frame clones and lacks some. The V and J calls and the clone size are those of that table, but D and trimming were determined from the DNA. This table has a few hundred thousand clones, 75% to 95% appearing once. CDR3 length: 14 amino acids. Germline loops: CDR1 SGHKS, CDR2 YYEKEE (reference sequence). Deletions cut 0 bases from V and 5 bases from J, with 11 bases between. V and J are TRBV5-5 and TRBJ2-5, with D possibly matching TRBD1 (6 bases). The clonotype was recovered from a young adult with COVID-19, enrolled during active disease. Material: peripheral blood. The CDR3 nucleotides read TGTGCCAGCAGCTTGGACAGGGTGTACGAGACCCAGTACTTC. Its protein is CASSLDRVYETQYF.